This T cell receptor (beta chain) comes out of a study of blood T cells in healthy people across ages (dated by TCRdb to about 2015). The study in broad terms: In model experiments, roughly one uniquely barcoded TCR beta cDNA molecule per two T cells was captured by template switching. Age-related changes in TCR beta repertoire diversity were measured in the study by deep sequencing normalized with unique cDNA molecular identifiers. The donors were divided into four age groups: young (average approximately 16 years), middle-aged (approximately 39), aged (about 61) and long-lived (about 79). Donors of different ages were randomly distributed across sequencing lanes to avoid experimental bias. Using the same blood draw, the study looked at two additional independent replicas of 1 million unique cDNA reads for two donors, one aged 18 to 30 and the other aged 80 or older. The paper as a whole reports these results and caveats: Since profiling was done on bulk unsorted PBMCs, naive and antigen-experienced compartments could not be conclusively compared. Compared with the aged group, the long-lived group had more naive CD4+ T cells, fewer expanded clones and increased TCR diversity, a pattern suggesting age selection. Estimates of total diversity based on one million sequenced T cells were regarded as lower bounds and as underestimates. As age increased, observed TCR beta diversity per million T cells dropped in a roughly linear way, and a significant reduction was already evident by age around 41. Donor CMV infection status was unknown, potentially confounding age-related changes in expanded clonotypes. Observed TCR beta diversity correlated strongly with the percentage of naive T cells measured by flow cytometry.

The CDR3 holds 17 amino acids from the cysteine to the phenylalanine. Only the CDR3 part of the read is kept: 51 bases, read in frame from the first base. CDR1 and CDR2 (DFQATT, SNEGSKA) derive from the germline V gene (reference sequence). To prepare the library, 5' RACE was applied. Sequencing instrument: Illumina HiSeq 2500. A second about 7 to 12 cycle PCR used a sample-barcoded 5' primer and a J-beta primer mix. A template-switch 5' adaptor carrying 12 random nucleotides introduced a unique molecular identifier onto each TCR beta cDNA molecule. At least 3 million CDR3-containing paired-end reads were obtained from each sample. First-strand cDNA synthesis was performed from all RNA using the Mint cDNA synthesis kit, with priming by a TRBC-specific oligonucleotide. Following uracil-DNA glycosylase treatment, a first 18-cycle PCR with universal primers M1SS and BC2_uni_R was performed on all cDNA. In the original analysis: Each sample was normalized by randomly selecting 1 million high-quality reads, each carrying a distinct molecular identifier. Instead of being binned into consensus sequences, reads with shared molecular identifiers were discarded. CDR3 identification, clonotype clustering and error correction used MiTCR with a Q25 quality threshold and the strictest error-elimination algorithm. A nonparametric unseen species model with Euler transformation was used to estimate lower-bound total TCR beta diversity. In-frame beta chains were kept once TCRdb had trimmed the public reads at Q25 with fastp and called clones with MiXCR. Each entry merges the rows of one CDR3 protein and shows their most common DNA and genes. It is TCRdb's table, rather than the study itself, that gives the V and J calls and clone size. A total of about 940,000 distinct CDR3 sequences appear in this sample, roughly 52% of them only once. Of the sample, roughly 13% falls within the top ten clones.

About this clonotype itself: What antigen it recognizes has not been identified. At one of its ends the junction is not consistent with the germline gene, which may arise from a read error.

The donors were roughly 38 Caucasian individuals from Russia, aged roughly 6 to 90 years, who were systemically healthy. Each donor gave 8 to 10 milliliters of peripheral blood, drawn into EDTA-treated Vacutainer tubes. Ficoll-Paque density-gradient centrifugation was used to isolate PBMCs, with at least 6.5 million per sample. Total RNA, at least 6 micrograms per sample, was extracted from PBMCs with Trizol reagent. For every donor, an aliquot of PBMCs went through flow cytometry to measure the percentages of naive CD45RAhigh/CD27high T cells. Sequenced material: blood. The sequence links TRBV20-1 to TRBJ1-5; a tentative D match to TRBD1 spans 6 bases. This sequence was found in a young man in good health. The CDR3 region: CSAGRTETSYSNRPQHF. The nucleotides are TGCAGTGCTGGACGGACAGAGACCTCGTATAGCAATCGGCCCCAGCATTTT.